This T cell receptor beta chain was obtained from a study of OX40 agonist ivuxolimab in advanced cancers. Background for the entire study: Ivuxolimab was a fully human IgG2 agonistic monoclonal antibody targeting the costimulatory receptor OX40 (CD134). Among the approximately 54 dose-escalation patients, around 20 had hepatocellular carcinoma, 15 or so melanoma, 9 renal cell carcinoma and 9 head and neck cancer. The paper reports the monotherapy dose-escalation portion (N of about 50 patients) of the phase I ivuxolimab trial. The point of sequencing TCRbeta in the periphery was to test whether ivuxolimab changed TCR sequence diversity and drove clonal T-cell expansion. In the dose-escalation cohort, roughly four fifths of patients were male, and the mean age was approximately 60 years, with a range of 23 to 79. Partial responses were achieved by three dose-escalation patients, of whom one had hepatocellular carcinoma and two had cutaneous melanoma. Prior anti-PD-1, anti-PD-L1 or anti-CTLA-4 therapy was permitted, and checkpoint inhibitors had been received by less than 45% of dose-escalation patients. Intravenous ivuxolimab was administered to patients every 2 weeks at six dose levels: 0.01, 0.1, 0.3, 1.5, 3 and 10 mg/kg.

To sequence the TCRbeta CDR3 region, genomic DNA was isolated from the sorted cells. The immunoSEQ Assay was used to sequence the TCRbeta CDR3 regions. Drawn from immuneACCESS, this table holds only the in-frame rearrangements with V and J called that TCRdb kept. Clones are partly lost; checked studies trace under half to an unresolved V gene and leave the rest unexplained. The sample includes about 28,000 clones, with approximately 90% observed a single time. The ten biggest clones cover 26% of the sample. Patients with a history of autoimmune disease or receiving systemic immunosuppression were excluded from the trial. In every dose cohort, peripheral blood was drawn for TCR sequencing at baseline, cycle 4 day 1, and cycle 7 day 1. Samples were obtained from an open-label, multicenter, first-in-human phase I dose-escalation trial of ivuxolimab. Adults with locally advanced or metastatic melanoma, renal cell carcinoma, hepatocellular carcinoma or head and neck squamous cell carcinoma were enrolled in the trial. Before TCR sequencing, CD4+ T cells and CD8+ T cells from peripheral blood were sorted into separate populations.

From its cysteine to its phenylalanine, the CDR3 spans 14 amino acids. The kept DNA is CDR3 alone, 42 bases in frame from the first base. At the junction V is shortened by 6 bases and J by 1 base, with 10 bases in between. CDR1 is given as ENHRY and CDR2 as SYGVKD, both from the germline V gene. As to this clone: What antigen it recognizes has not been identified. Base qualities were left out, and no much larger clone turns up one base away.

Paper-wide results and their limitations: At doses from 0.1 to 3.0 mg/kg, clonal expansion was seen in both CD4+ and CD8+ blood T cells between baseline and week 6. The antigen specificity of the clonally expanded peripheral T cells was not determined. In the 0.1-3.0 mg/kg groups, partial responders were among the patients with the lowest normalized peripheral clonal expansion, particularly in CD8+ T cells. Low levels of normalized T-cell clonal expansion were also seen in some patients who did not respond. After ivuxolimab, expanded clones were on average more numerous among CD8+ T cells than among CD4+ T cells.

The specimen was CD4+ or CD8+ T cells sorted from blood, collected in a trial of the OX40 agonist ivuxolimab. The receptor's source is an adult with an advanced solid tumor such as melanoma, head and neck, liver or kidney cancer. This sequence uses TRBV10-3 and TRBJ2-1, and perhaps TRBD2 as D gene, on 6 matching bases. CDR3 region: CAIREGSSYNEQFF. At the DNA level, the sequence is TGTGCCATCAGGGAGGGGAGTTCCTACAATGAGCAGTTCTTC.